Listed below are T cell receptor beta chains from one sample, sequenced in a study of T cells after yellow fever vaccination. TCRdb used MiXCR to reprocess the 5' RACE reads, holding one entry per CDR3 protein. The table lists about 160,000 distinct CDR3 sequences, 6% to 7.5% of them singletons, with 2.5% in the top ten. The material sequenced was CD4+ T cells sorted from PBMCs, taken 5 to 6 days after the first yellow fever vaccination. Receptors were obtained from a man younger than 35 who received the YFV17D yellow fever vaccine. Both conserved end residues are part of each CDR3. A D gene is named only where the DNA matches it firmly. Clone size, where shown, is once, few, many, or a class for clones that have expanded.

v_call: TRBV18
clone_size: many
d_call: .
j_call: TRBJ1-1
cdr3_aa: CASCPTGTRNTEAFF
cdr3_nt: TGTGCCAGCTGCCCGACCGGGACGAGGAACACTGAAGCTTTCTTT

v_call: TRBV4-3
clone_size: few
d_call: .
j_call: TRBJ2-3
cdr3_aa: CASSQEQGDTQYF
cdr3_nt: TGCGCCAGCAGCCAAGAGCAGGGCGATACGCAGTATTTT

v_call: TRBV9
clone_size: many
d_call: .
j_call: TRBJ2-2
cdr3_aa: CASSTFRGRAGELFF
cdr3_nt: TGTGCCAGCAGCACATTCAGGGGTCGGGCCGGGGAGCTGTTTTTT

v_call: TRBV5-1
clone_size: few
d_call: TRBD1
j_call: TRBJ1-3
cdr3_aa: CASSLERTGSGNTIYF
cdr3_nt: TGCGCCAGCAGCTTGGAGCGGACAGGGTCTGGAAACACCATATATTTT

v_call: TRBV3-1
clone_size: many
d_call: .
j_call: TRBJ1-5
cdr3_aa: CASSRLGGDQPQHF
cdr3_nt: TGTGCCAGCAGCCGCCTCGGCGGCGATCAGCCCCAGCATTTT

v_call: TRBV12-3/TRBV12-4
clone_size: many
d_call: .
j_call: TRBJ2-2
cdr3_aa: CASAKRGTGELFF
cdr3_nt: TGTGCCAGCGCAAAAAGGGGGACCGGGGAGCTGTTTTTT

v_call: TRBV7-2
clone_size: many
d_call: .
j_call: TRBJ1-2
cdr3_aa: CASSLREFRAGYTF
cdr3_nt: TGTGCCAGCAGCTTACGCGAGTTCAGGGCCGGCTACACCTTC

v_call: TRBV4-2
clone_size: many
d_call: TRBD2
j_call: TRBJ2-4
cdr3_aa: CASSLGSGGAKNIQYF
cdr3_nt: TGTGCCAGCAGCCTTGGGAGCGGGGGTGCCAAAAACATTCAGTACTTC

v_call: TRBV12-3/TRBV12-4
clone_size: many
d_call: .
j_call: TRBJ2-5
cdr3_aa: CASKPSPRETQYF
cdr3_nt: TGTGCCAGCAAGCCTAGCCCGCGGGAGACCCAGTACTTC

v_call: TRBV6-2/TRBV6-3
clone_size: many
d_call: TRBD1
j_call: TRBJ1-6
cdr3_aa: CASRTGESPLHF
cdr3_nt: TGTGCCAGCAGAACAGGGGAGTCACCCCTCCACTTT

v_call: TRBV18
clone_size: many
d_call: .
j_call: TRBJ1-1
cdr3_aa: CASSPAGPEAFF
cdr3_nt: TGTGCCAGCTCACCCGCGGGACCTGAAGCTTTCTTT

v_call: TRBV7-2
clone_size: .
d_call: TRBD1
j_call: TRBJ2-3
cdr3_aa: CASSPRDRPSTDTQYF
cdr3_nt: TGTGCCAGCAGCCCACGGGACAGACCTAGCACAGATACGCAGTATTTT